Listed below are T cell receptor beta chains from one sample, sequenced in a study of T cells in Graves' hyperthyroidism and ophthalmopathy. Each CDR3 protein is one row after TCRdb ran MiXCR on the multiplex PCR reads. Of 650,000 to 750,000 distinct CDR3 sequences in the sample, 14% are singletons; the top ten hold roughly 10%. The sample was blood. Receptors were obtained from a woman under 30 with Graves' hyperthyroidism. Both conserved end residues are part of each CDR3.

V	J	length	CDR3
TRBV24-1	TRBJ2-1	17	CATSDSGGLAGWNEQFF
TRBV28	TRBJ2-7	18	CASSLFVGPSGISYEQYF
TRBV7-7	TRBJ2-7	14	CASSLGPDSYEQYF
TRBV3-1	TRBJ2-3	19	CASSQTAVVGEGPTDTQYF
TRBV7-2	TRBJ2-3	15	CASSLDYTRTDTQYF
TRBV3-1	TRBJ2-1	11	CASSRLNEQFF
TRBV27	TRBJ1-6	12	CASSHYNSPLHF
TRBV19	TRBJ1-1	16	CASSLPGRVMNTEAFF
TRBV7-9	TRBJ1-6	15	CASSVDGRVSSPLHF
TRBV30	TRBJ1-2	12	CAWIAGVYGYTF
TRBV20-1	TRBJ2-7	16	CSASGLGDLITYEQYF
TRBV20-1	TRBJ1-5	12	CSASRGTQPQHF
TRBV11-2	TRBJ2-7	14	CASSPAAGSYEQYF
TRBV6-6	TRBJ2-7	13	CASSYLLTGEQYF
TRBV30	TRBJ2-1	17	CAWSVHLTGGYRNEQFF
TRBV6-1	TRBJ2-7	13	CASRRDPSYEQYF
TRBV6-1	TRBJ2-2	12	CASSTFPGELFF
TRBV7-2	TRBJ2-5	14	CASSFRQVSETQYF
TRBV6-1	TRBJ2-2	14	CASSSRVNTGELFF
TRBV18	TRBJ1-4	16	CASSPRSGQSNEKLFF
TRBV19	TRBJ1-1	17	CASSDRDRGILNTEAFF
TRBV10-3	TRBJ1-6	13	CAIMETANSPLHF
TRBV20-1	TRBJ2-7	13	CSAPRYSSYEQYF
TRBV6-1	TRBJ1-5	13	CASILGLNQPQHF
TRBV13	TRBJ2-7	14	CASSLGALGSEQYF
TRBV3-1	TRBJ1-5	16	CASSQKSAGVNQPQHF